In this sample, the clone carrying this T cell receptor (beta chain) turned up many times. Uncontrolled infection, other autoimmune disease, pregnancy or lactation barred patients from enrollment. Each diagnosis was grounded in clinical symptoms, serum thyroxine and TRAb, thyroid ultrasound, and orbital computed tomography. The PBMCs were sourced from fresh peripheral blood (about 9.6 ml). Amplified TCR beta CDR3 regions came from RNA transcripts. RT-PCR in the first round (using the HTBI primer set) targeted the TCR CDR3. TCRdb called the multiplex PCR reads again in MiXCR, with one record for every CDR3 protein. The sample includes around 380,000 distinct CDR3 sequences, roughly 13% of them seen just once. The data stem from a study of T cells in Graves' hyperthyroidism and ophthalmopathy. Across the study: Upon initial diagnosis and before any treatment, peripheral blood was collected.

Losses at the gene ends were 2 bases for V and 5 bases for J; bases not matched to a gene: 6. This CDR3 is 14 amino acids long. Germline V CDR1 and CDR2: PRHDT, FYEKMQ (reference sequence). The sample taken for sequencing was blood. This clonotype originated in a young man with Graves' hyperthyroidism that later progressed to Graves' ophthalmopathy. This chain connects TRBV13 to TRBJ2-7, with 7 bases aligning to TRBD2. The CDR3 spells CASSLWGGVDEQYF. The CDR3 DNA follows: TGTGCCAGCAGCTTATGGGGGGGGGTCGACGAGCAGTACTTC.